The sequence of this TCR beta chain was determined in a study of response to subunit inactivated influenza vaccine. Study results and caveats: Authors suggested few new T cells are recruited by each seasonal influenza vaccination.

TCRdb independently ran MiXCR on the RT-PCR reads; one entry per CDR3 protein. The sample lists about 650,000 distinct CDR3 sequences, 15% to 19% occurring once. Many counts were recorded for this clonotype. Antigen: not known. Looked up from germline, CDR1 is DFQATT and CDR2 is SNEGSKA (reference sequence). The ends were cut back, 2 bases at V and 5 bases at J, with 4 bases in the middle. The CDR3 covers 11 residues. The rearrangement uses TRBV20-1 and TRBJ2-1; no clear D gene. The source was PBMCs from blood, collected 12 days after vaccination. The TCR originated in a man aged 50 to 59 who received an inactivated influenza vaccine. In DNA, the CDR3 is TGCAGTGCTAGAAAGGACAATGAGCAGTTCTTC. This encodes CSARKDNEQFF.